The present T cell receptor beta chain was sequenced within a study of control samples from healthy donors and cancer patients. Deletions cut 5 bases from V and 5 bases from J, with 26 bases between. Germline assignment: CDR1 SGHRS and CDR2 YFSETQ. The CDR3 is 18 residues long. Data came from immunoSEQ multiplex PCR; TCRdb stores just in-frame clones and leaves some out. This sample carries roughly 180,000 clones, around 93% of them seen once, and the ten largest clones take about 4%. Material for sequencing was blood. The rearrangement links TRBV5-1 to TRBJ2-1, with TRBD1 as a possible D gene (5 bases). The clonotype originates from a woman between 55 and 75 years old in good health. The CDR3 DNA is TGCGCCAGCAGTCTGGGCAGGGCATACGTTTCCCAACACAATGAGCAGTTCTTC. This gives the protein CASSLGRAYVSQHNEQFF.